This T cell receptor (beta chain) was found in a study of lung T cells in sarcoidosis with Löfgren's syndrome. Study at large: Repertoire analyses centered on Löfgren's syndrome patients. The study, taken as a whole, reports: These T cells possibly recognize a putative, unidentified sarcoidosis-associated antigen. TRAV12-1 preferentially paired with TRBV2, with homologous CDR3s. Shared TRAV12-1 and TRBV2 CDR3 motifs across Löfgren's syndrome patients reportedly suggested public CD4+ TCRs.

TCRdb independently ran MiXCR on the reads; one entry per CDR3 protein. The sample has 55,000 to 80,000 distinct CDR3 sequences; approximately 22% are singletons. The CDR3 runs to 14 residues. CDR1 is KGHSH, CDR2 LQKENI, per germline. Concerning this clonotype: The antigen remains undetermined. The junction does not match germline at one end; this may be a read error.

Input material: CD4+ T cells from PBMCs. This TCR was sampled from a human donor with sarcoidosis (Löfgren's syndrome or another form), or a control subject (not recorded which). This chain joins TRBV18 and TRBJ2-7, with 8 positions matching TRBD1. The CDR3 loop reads CDSSPGTGGYEQYF. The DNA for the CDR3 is TGTGACAGCTCACCAGGTACAGGGGGCTACGAGCAGTACTTC.